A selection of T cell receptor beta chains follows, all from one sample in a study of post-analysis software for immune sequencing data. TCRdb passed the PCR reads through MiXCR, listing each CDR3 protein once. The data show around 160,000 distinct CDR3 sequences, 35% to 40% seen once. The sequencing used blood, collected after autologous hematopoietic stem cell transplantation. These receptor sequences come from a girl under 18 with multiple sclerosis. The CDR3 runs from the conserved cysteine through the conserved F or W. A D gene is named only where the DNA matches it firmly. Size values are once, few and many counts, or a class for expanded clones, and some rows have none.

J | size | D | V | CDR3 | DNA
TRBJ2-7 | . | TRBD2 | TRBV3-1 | CASSQDRLAALYEQYF | TGTGCCAGCAGCCAAGATCGGCTAGCGGCCCTCTACGAGCAGTACTTC
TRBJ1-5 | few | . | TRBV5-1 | CASSLVPADNNQPQHF | TGCGCCAGCAGCTTGGTTCCGGCCGACAACAATCAGCCCCAGCATTTT
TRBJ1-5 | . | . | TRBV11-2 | CASSLEGLSNQPQHF | TGTGCCAGCAGCTTGGAGGGGCTAAGCAATCAGCCCCAGCATTTT
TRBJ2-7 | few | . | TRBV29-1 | CSVDRSRETRYF | TGCAGCGTTGACCGCAGTCGGGAGACCCGGTACTTC
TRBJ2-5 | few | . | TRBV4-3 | CASSQAPGSGLAPKYF | TGCGCCAGCAGCCAAGCCCCCGGATCGGGATTAGCCCCCAAGTACTTC
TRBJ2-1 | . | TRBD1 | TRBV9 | CASSQLTGNSYNEQFF | TGCGCCAGCAGCCAACTGACAGGGAACTCCTACAATGAGCAGTTCTTC
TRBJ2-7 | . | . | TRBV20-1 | CSALRGYEQYF | TGCAGTGCTTTACGGGGCTACGAGCAGTACTTC
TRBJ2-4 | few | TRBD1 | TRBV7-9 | CASSYTTGVLQIGNIQYF | TGTGCCAGCAGCTACACCACAGGGGTGCTACAGATCGGGAACATTCAGTACTTC
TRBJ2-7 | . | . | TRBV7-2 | CASSSSYRTYEQYF | TGTGCCAGCAGCTCCTCTTATAGAACCTACGAGCAGTACTTC
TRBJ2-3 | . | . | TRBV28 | CASSLEGSRTDTQYF | TGTGCCAGCAGTTTAGAGGGTTCGAGGACAGATACGCAGTATTTT
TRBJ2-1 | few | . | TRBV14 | CASSQELGSSYNEQFF | TGTGCCAGCAGCCAAGAGTTGGGGAGCTCCTACAATGAGCAGTTCTTC
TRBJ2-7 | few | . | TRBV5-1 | CASSFGSGLPYEQYF | TGCGCCAGCAGCTTTGGTTCCGGACTACCCTACGAGCAGTACTTC
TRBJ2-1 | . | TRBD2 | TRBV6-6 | CASRYSGSIGNEQFF | TGTGCCAGCAGGTATAGCGGGAGCATAGGCAATGAGCAGTTCTTC
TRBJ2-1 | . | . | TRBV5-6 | CASSFTPSSYNEQFF | TGTGCCAGCAGCTTCACTCCGAGCTCCTACAATGAGCAGTTCTTC
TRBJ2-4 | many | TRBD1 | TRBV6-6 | CASSYASGGTKNIQYF | TGTGCCAGCAGTTACGCTTCAGGGGGAACCAAAAACATTCAGTACTTC
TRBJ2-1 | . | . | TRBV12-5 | CASGLVRRAAGNEQFF | TGTGCTAGTGGTTTGGTGCGTCGAGCGGCGGGAAATGAGCAGTTCTTC
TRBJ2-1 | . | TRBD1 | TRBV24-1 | CATCDLTGTGINEQFF | TGTGCCACCTGTGATTTGACCGGGACAGGGATTAACGAGCAGTTCTTC
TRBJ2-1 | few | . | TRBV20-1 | CSARGPVPHRNEQFF | TGCAGTGCTAGGGGCCCGGTCCCGCACAGGAATGAGCAGTTCTTC
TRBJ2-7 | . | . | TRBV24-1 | CATSDTGGEQYF | TGTGCCACCAGTGATACCGGGGGCGAGCAGTACTTC
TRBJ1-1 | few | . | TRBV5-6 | CASVVGGNTEAFF | TGTGCCAGCGTTGTGGGGGGGAACACTGAAGCTTTCTTT
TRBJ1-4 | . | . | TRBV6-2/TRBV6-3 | CASSWDKVSEKLFF | TGTGCCAGCAGTTGGGATAAAGTGTCGGAAAAACTGTTTTTT
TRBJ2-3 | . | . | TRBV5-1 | CASSLAQNTDTQYF | TGCGCCAGCAGCTTGGCTCAAAACACAGATACGCAGTATTTT
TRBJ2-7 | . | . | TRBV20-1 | CSARGDGDEQYF | TGCAGTGCTAGGGGGGATGGGGACGAGCAGTACTTC
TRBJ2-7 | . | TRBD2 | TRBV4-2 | CASSQEATSGSSYEQYF | TGTGCCAGCAGCCAAGAAGCCACTAGCGGGAGCTCCTACGAGCAGTACTTC
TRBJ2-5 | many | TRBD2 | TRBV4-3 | CASSQVVSGTPYQETQYF | TGCGCCAGCAGCCAAGTGGTTAGCGGGACGCCGTACCAAGAGACCCAGTACTTC
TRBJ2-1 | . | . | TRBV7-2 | CASSRTGPLLGNEQFF | TGTGCCAGCAGCCGCACGGGACCCCTATTAGGCAATGAGCAGTTCTTC
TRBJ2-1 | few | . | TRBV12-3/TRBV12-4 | CASSPGQDEQFF | TGTGCCAGCAGCCCCGGACAAGATGAGCAGTTCTTC
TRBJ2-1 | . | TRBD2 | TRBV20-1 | CSATKTSGPLNEQFF | TGCAGTGCTACAAAGACTAGCGGTCCCCTTAATGAGCAGTTCTTC
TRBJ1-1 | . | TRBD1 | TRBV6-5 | CASSYSREGAPEAFF | TGTGCCAGCAGTTACTCGAGGGAGGGGGCCCCTGAAGCTTTCTTT
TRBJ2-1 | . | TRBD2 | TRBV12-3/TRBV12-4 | CASSLLGAVSGGEQFF | TGTGCCAGCAGTTTACTCGGGGCAGTATCGGGGGGTGAGCAGTTCTTC
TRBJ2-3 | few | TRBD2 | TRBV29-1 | CSVEGLAGDLYTQYF | TGCAGCGTTGAGGGACTAGCGGGAGATTTGTATACGCAGTATTTT
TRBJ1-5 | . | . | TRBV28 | CASSFGRGVNQPQHF | TGTGCCAGCAGTTTTGGCAGGGGCGTGAATCAGCCCCAGCATTTT
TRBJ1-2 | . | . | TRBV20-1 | CSARSAGTNYGYTF | TGCAGTGCTAGATCTGCAGGGACTAACTATGGCTACACCTTC
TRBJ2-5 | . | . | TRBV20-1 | CSARAGTTRAQYF | TGCAGTGCCCGCGCCGGGACCACCCGGGCCCAGTACTTC
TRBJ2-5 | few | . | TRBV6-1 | CASSDLPQGQNPYF | TGTGCCAGCAGTGACCTCCCACAGGGTCAAAACCCGTACTTC
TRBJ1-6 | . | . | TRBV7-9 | CASSLQDNSPLHF | TGTGCCAGCAGCTTGCAGGATAATTCACCCCTCCACTTT
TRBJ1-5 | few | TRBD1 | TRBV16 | CASSPVQGVDQPQHF | TGTGCCAGCAGCCCCGTTCAGGGGGTTGATCAGCCCCAGCATTTT
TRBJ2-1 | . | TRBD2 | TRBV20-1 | CSARDLRLAGGEQFF | TGCAGTGCTAGAGATCTCAGGCTAGCGGGGGGTGAGCAGTTCTTC
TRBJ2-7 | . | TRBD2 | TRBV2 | CASKSGMPYEQYF | TGTGCCAGCAAGAGCGGGATGCCCTACGAGCAGTACTTC
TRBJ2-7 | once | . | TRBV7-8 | CVSSLAASGEQYF | TGTGTCAGCAGCTTAGCCGCTAGTGGCGAGCAGTACTTC
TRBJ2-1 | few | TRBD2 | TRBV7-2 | CASSSWTSGYNEQFF | TGTGCCAGCAGCTCCTGGACTAGCGGGTACAATGAGCAGTTCTTC
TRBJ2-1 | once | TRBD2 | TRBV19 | CASSLRLAGSGYNEQFF | TGTGCCAGTAGTTTACGACTAGCGGGATCGGGTTACAATGAGCAGTTCTTC
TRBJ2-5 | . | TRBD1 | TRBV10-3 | CAISGGQGSETQYF | TGTGCCATCAGTGGGGGACAGGGGTCGGAGACCCAGTACTTC
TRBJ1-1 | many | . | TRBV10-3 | CAISEEAPNTEAFF | TGTGCCATCAGTGAGGAGGCCCCGAACACTGAAGCTTTCTTT
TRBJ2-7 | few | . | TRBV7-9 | CASSCSGTLCEQYF | TGTGCCAGCAGCTGTTCAGGGACTCTTTGCGAGCAGTACTTC
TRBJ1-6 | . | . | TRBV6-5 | CASRGGARRDSPLHF | TGTGCCAGCAGGGGGGGGGCTCGGCGAGATTCACCCCTCCACTTT